This is a list of T cell receptor beta chains from one sample in a study of T cells in Graves' hyperthyroidism and ophthalmopathy. In TCRdb, the multiplex PCR reads were re-called with MiXCR into one record per CDR3 protein. The sample comprises more than 350,000 distinct CDR3 sequences, roughly 15% of which are singletons, and about 21% rests with the top ten. The sample was blood. The receptors come from a woman in her fifties or sixties with Graves' ophthalmopathy. CDR3s include the opening cysteine and the closing phenylalanine or tryptophan. D genes are given only for firm matches. Clone size is stated in some rows and not others, as once, few, many or a class when expanded.

clone_size | j_call | v_call | d_call | cdr3_nt | cdr3_aa
few | TRBJ2-2 | TRBV20-1 | TRBD2 | TGCAGTGCAAAGGGACTACACGCACAGCTGTTTTTT | CSAKGLHAQLFF
few | TRBJ2-7 | TRBV15 | NA | TGTGCCACCAGCAGAGATACGGGGACCTACGAGCAGTACTTC | CATSRDTGTYEQYF
many | TRBJ2-7 | TRBV9 | NA | TGTGCCAGCAGCGCTAAAACCGGGAAGTCCTACGAGCAGTACTTC | CASSAKTGKSYEQYF
many | TRBJ2-7 | TRBV28 | NA | TGTGCCAGCAGTTTACGGCCCGCCTGGGACGAGCAGTACTTC | CASSLRPAWDEQYF
few | TRBJ2-2 | TRBV18 | NA | TGTGCCAGCCAAAGGACTCAGACGAGCACCGGGGAGCTGTTTTTT | CASQRTQTSTGELFF
many | TRBJ2-3 | TRBV3-1 | NA | TGTGCCAGCAGGAGAATGGGACGGGACACAGATACGCAGTATTTT | CASRRMGRDTDTQYF
NA | TRBJ2-7 | TRBV20-1 | TRBD1 | TGCAGTGCTCCCGGGACAGGGTACTACGAGCAGTACTTC | CSAPGTGYYEQYF
many | TRBJ2-3 | TRBV27 | NA | TGTGCCAGCAGTCGTAACGTGGGGAGCACAGATACGCAGTATTTT | CASSRNVGSTDTQYF
many | TRBJ2-5 | TRBV2 | NA | TGTGCCAGCAGAAGGACAGCCACCCAAGAGACCCAGTACTTC | CASRRTATQETQYF
large | TRBJ2-3 | TRBV5-1 | TRBD2 | TGCGCCAGCAGCTTGTCTCCTCTAGCGGGAGGGGCCAATACGCAGTATTTT | CASSLSPLAGGANTQYF
NA | TRBJ2-3 | TRBV2 | TRBD2 | TGTGCCAGCAGTGAGGGTAACGGGAGGCCAGCAGATACGCAGTATTTT | CASSEGNGRPADTQYF
NA | TRBJ2-1 | TRBV5-1 | TRBD2 | TGCGCCAGCAGCTTGGTGGGCGGGAGCGATGAGCAGTTCTTC | CASSLVGGSDEQFF
NA | TRBJ1-6 | TRBV9 | NA | TGTGCCAGCAGCGTAGCGACATCATATTCACCCCTCCACTTT | CASSVATSYSPLHF
many | TRBJ2-3 | TRBV20-1 | NA | TGCAGTGCTAACCCCGGAAGGGAGACCACAGATACGCAGTATTTT | CSANPGRETTDTQYF
many | TRBJ2-1 | TRBV6-4 | NA | TGTGCCAGCAGTGAAAGTGGGGCCGCATCGAAGGAGCAGTTCTTC | CASSESGAASKEQFF
many | TRBJ2-3 | TRBV28 | NA | TGTGCCAGCAGTACTCCCGGATTCCCCCTCGATACGCAGTATTTT | CASSTPGFPLDTQYF
few | TRBJ2-1 | TRBV28 | TRBD2 | TGTGCCAGCAGTAGACTAGCGGGAGTACGTGAGCAGTTCTTC | CASSRLAGVREQFF
few | TRBJ2-3 | TRBV11-1 | NA | TGTGCCAGCAGCTCTCACAGAGGCTGGAGAGATACGCAGTATTTT | CASSSHRGWRDTQYF
NA | TRBJ2-2 | TRBV7-2 | TRBD2 | TGTGCCAGCAGCCCCCGGTTTAGCGGGAGTTTCGGGGAGCTGTTTTTT | CASSPRFSGSFGELFF
NA | TRBJ2-1 | TRBV6-1 | NA | TGTGCCAGCAGCCTTAGTCTTAACTCCTACAATGAGCAGTTCTTC | CASSLSLNSYNEQFF
many | TRBJ2-1 | TRBV6-1 | NA | TGTGCCAGCAGTGAATACGCCCGGGGCGACGAGAAGCAGTTCTTC | CASSEYARGDEKQFF
many | TRBJ2-7 | TRBV5-1 | TRBD2 | TGCGCCAGCAGCTTGGAATTAACTAGCGGGCCTCTCCTCTACGAGCAGTACTTC | CASSLELTSGPLLYEQYF
many | TRBJ2-1 | TRBV20-1 | NA | TGCAGTGCTAGAGACAGAGGCACTGAGCAGTTCTTC | CSARDRGTEQFF
NA | TRBJ2-1 | TRBV11-1 | TRBD1 | TGTGCCAGCAGCCACCGGAACAGGGGGAAAAATGAGCAGTTCTTC | CASSHRNRGKNEQFF
few | TRBJ1-1 | TRBV27 | NA | TGTGCCAGCAGTCCCTGGACGGAGGGAGAAGCTTTCTTT | CASSPWTEGEAFF
many | TRBJ1-1 | TRBV18 | TRBD1 | TGTGCCAGCTCAGAATACAGGGGCAACACTGAAGCTTTCTTT | CASSEYRGNTEAFF
few | TRBJ2-1 | TRBV10-3 | TRBD1 | TGTGCCACAGGACAGGGGGAAAGGAATGAGCAGTTCTTC | CATGQGERNEQFF
many | TRBJ2-7 | TRBV20-1 | TRBD2 | TGCAGTGTTGAGATGCTAGCGGGAGGGCACGAGCAGTACTTC | CSVEMLAGGHEQYF
many | TRBJ1-3 | TRBV12-3/TRBV12-4 | NA | TGTGCCAGCAGTGGATACACCATATATTTT | CASSGYTIYF
NA | TRBJ2-7 | TRBV29-1 | NA | TGCAGCGTTGGGAGAGGAGTGACAGAATACGAGCAGTACTTC | CSVGRGVTEYEQYF
NA | TRBJ2-7 | TRBV9 | TRBD1 | TGTGCCAGCAGCGTAGGGACAGGGGGAGCCTACGAGCAGTACTTC | CASSVGTGGAYEQYF